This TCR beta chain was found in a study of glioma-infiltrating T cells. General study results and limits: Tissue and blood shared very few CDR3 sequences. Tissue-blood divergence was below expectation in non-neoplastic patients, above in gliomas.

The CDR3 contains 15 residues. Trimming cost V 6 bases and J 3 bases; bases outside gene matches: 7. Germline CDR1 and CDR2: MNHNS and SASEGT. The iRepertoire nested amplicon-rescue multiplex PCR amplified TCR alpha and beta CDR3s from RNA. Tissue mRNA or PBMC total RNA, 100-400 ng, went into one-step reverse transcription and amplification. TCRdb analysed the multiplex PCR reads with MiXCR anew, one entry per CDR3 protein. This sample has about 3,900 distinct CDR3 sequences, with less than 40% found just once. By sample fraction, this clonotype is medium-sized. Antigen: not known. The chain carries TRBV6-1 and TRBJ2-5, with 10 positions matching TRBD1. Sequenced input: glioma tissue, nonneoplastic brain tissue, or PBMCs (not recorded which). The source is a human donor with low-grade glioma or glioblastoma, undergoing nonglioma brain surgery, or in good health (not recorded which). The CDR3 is CASRPTGQGKETQYF. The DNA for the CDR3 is TGTGCCAGCAGGCCCACGGGACAGGGGAAAGAGACCCAGTACTTC.